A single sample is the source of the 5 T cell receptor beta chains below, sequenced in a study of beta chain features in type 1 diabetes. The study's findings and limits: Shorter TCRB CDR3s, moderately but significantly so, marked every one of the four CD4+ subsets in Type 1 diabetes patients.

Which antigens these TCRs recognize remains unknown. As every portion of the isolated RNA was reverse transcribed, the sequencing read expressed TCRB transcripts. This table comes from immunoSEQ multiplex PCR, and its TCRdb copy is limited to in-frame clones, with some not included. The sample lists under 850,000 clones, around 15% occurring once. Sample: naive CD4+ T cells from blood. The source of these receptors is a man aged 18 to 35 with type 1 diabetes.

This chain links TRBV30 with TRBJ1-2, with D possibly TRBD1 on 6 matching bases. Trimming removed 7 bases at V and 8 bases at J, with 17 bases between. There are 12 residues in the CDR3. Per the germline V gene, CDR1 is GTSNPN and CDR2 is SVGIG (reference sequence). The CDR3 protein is CAFVTGGAGYTF. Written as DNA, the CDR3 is TGTGCCTTCGTGACAGGAGGTGCAGGCTACACCTTC.

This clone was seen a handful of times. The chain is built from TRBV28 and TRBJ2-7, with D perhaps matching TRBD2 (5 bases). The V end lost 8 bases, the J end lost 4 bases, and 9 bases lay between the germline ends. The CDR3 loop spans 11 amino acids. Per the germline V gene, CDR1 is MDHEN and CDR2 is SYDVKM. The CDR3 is CASERRYEQYF. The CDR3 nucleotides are TGTGCCAGCGAGCGGAGATACGAGCAGTACTTC.

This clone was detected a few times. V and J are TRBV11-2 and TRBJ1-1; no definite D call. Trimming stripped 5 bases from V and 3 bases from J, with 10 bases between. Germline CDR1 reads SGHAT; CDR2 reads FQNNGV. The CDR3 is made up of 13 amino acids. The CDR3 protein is CASSPQADTEAFF. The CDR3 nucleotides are TGTGCCAGCAGCCCCCAGGCGGACACTGAAGCTTTCTTT.

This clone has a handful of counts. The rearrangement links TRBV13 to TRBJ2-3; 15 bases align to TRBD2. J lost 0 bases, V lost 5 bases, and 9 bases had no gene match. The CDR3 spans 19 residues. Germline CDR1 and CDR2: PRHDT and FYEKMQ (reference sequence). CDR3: CASSPRGLAGGRSTDTQYF. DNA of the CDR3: TGTGCCAGCAGCCCCCGGGGACTAGCGGGGGGACGCAGCACAGATACGCAGTATTTT. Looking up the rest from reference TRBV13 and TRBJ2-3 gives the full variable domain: AAGVIQSPRHLIKEKRETATLKCYPIPRHDTVYWYQQGPGQDPQFLISFYEKMQSDKGSIPDRFSAQQFSDYHSELNMSSLELGDSALYFCASSPRGLAGGRSTDTQYFGPGTRLTVL.

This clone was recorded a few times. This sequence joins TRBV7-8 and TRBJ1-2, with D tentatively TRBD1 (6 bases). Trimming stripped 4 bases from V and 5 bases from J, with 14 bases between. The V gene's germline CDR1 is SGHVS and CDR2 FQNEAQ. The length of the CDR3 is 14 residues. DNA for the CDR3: TGTGCCAGCAGCTCTCGACAGGCCGTTTATGGCTACACCTTC. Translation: CASSSRQAVYGYTF.